Below are 17 T cell receptor beta chains sequenced from a single sample in a study of T cell repertoires in aging, cancer and after chemotherapy. TRB rearrangements spanning V, D and J were amplified using mixed TRB-A/B primers. TCRdb analysed the multiplex PCR reads with MiXCR anew, one entry per CDR3 protein. This table holds 7,300 or so distinct CDR3 sequences, 40% found once. Amplification of TCR beta used genomic DNA extracted from peripheral blood. The sequenced material came from blood. The receptors derive from a human donor in good health.

The chain uses TRBV5-5 and TRBJ2-3; D gene ambiguous. Germline lookup yields CDR1 SGHKS and CDR2 YYEKEE (reference sequence). The germline V and J ends were trimmed by 1 base and 3 bases, with 3 bases remaining between them. The CDR3 loop spans 12 amino acids. As DNA, the CDR3 is TGTGCCAGCAGCTTGACGACAGATACGCAGTATTTT. This translates into CASSLTTDTQYF.

The J gene is TRBJ2-1, the V gene TRBV15; D may correspond to TRBD1 or TRBD2 (6 bases each). The CDR3 sequence is 15 residues long. CDR1 and CDR2 from the germline V gene are LNHNV and YYDKDF (reference sequence). Trimming took off 1 base at V and 7 bases at J, with 14 bases between the two ends. The CDR3 sequence is CATSRARGASNEQFF. Written as DNA, the CDR3 is TGTGCCACCAGCAGAGCGAGGGGGGCTAGTAATGAGCAGTTCTTC.

This chain joins TRBV23-1 and TRBJ1-2, with unresolved D. TRBV23-1 is annotated as an ORF whose role is uncertain. This CDR3 comprises 11 residues. The V end lost 0 bases, the J end lost 7 bases, and 3 bases lay between the germline ends. The CDR3 is CASSQSSGYTF. DNA for the CDR3: TGCGCCAGCAGTCAATCGAGTGGCTACACCTTC.

J is TRBJ2-1 and V is TRBV6-5, with TRBD2 identical over 8 bases. Germline lookup yields CDR1 MNHEY and CDR2 SVGAGI. The junction had 27 bases not matched to a gene; V was cut back by 7 bases and J by 7 bases. The CDR3 spans 20 residues. The CDR3 bases are TGTGCCAGCACCGCTACGGCCGGGAGGGGGGCGGTCCTCGTCGAAAATGAGCAGTTCTTC. Protein product: CASTATAGRGAVLVENEQFF.

The J gene is TRBJ2-5, the V gene TRBV6-6, with TRBD2 as a possible D gene (6 bases). CDR1 and CDR2 (germline): MNHNY, SVGAGI (reference sequence). CDR3 length: 14 amino acids. V was trimmed by 7 bases and J by 3 bases, leaving 15 bases between them. CDR3 sequence reads: CASNNQGEEETQYF. For the CDR3, the DNA is TGTGCCAGCAACAACCAAGGGGAGGAAGAGACCCAGTACTTC.

This clonotype was counted between two and nine times. The chain uses TRBV6-2 or TRBV6-3 and TRBJ2-3; the D gene is possibly TRBD2 (6 bases). CDR1 and CDR2 from the germline V gene are MNHEY and SVGEGT. The V and J ends lost 6 bases and 0 bases respectively, with 10 bases between them. The CDR3 extends over 14 amino acids. CDR3 nucleotides: TGTGCCAGCAGAGGGACTTCTAGCACAGATACGCAGTATTTT. As protein: CASRGTSSTDTQYF.

This clonotype was seen once. The chain is built from TRBV13 and TRBJ2-3, with 8 bases lining up with TRBD2. V lost 6 bases to trimming and J lost 6 bases; unmatched junction nucleotides: 20. Germline V lookup: CDR1 PRHDT, CDR2 FYEKMQ (reference sequence). The CDR3 is 18 amino acids. The CDR3 spells CASSQPSGGARLDDTQYF. Here the CDR3 DNA reads TGTGCCAGCAGTCAACCCTCCGGGGGGGCCCGGTTGGACGATACGCAGTATTTT.

The chain uses TRBV12-3 or TRBV12-4 and TRBJ2-7; D not certain. This CDR3 comprises 13 residues. The V gene lost 2 bases and the J gene lost 1 base, with 6 bases spanning the gap. The CDR3 DNA follows: TGTGCCAGCAGTTTAAGAGGATCCTACGAGCAGTACTTC. Encoded protein: CASSLRGSYEQYF.

The J gene is TRBJ2-2, the V gene TRBV29-1, with 9 positions matching TRBD1. This CDR3 spans 17 amino acids. Germline trimming cut 1 base from V and 0 bases from J; bases unmatched to any gene: 6. The germline V gene has CDR1 SQVTM and CDR2 ANQGSEA. The CDR3 DNA follows: TGCAGCGTTGAAGGACAGGGGGAGGACGCGAACACCGGGGAGCTGTTTTTT. Translated: CSVEGQGEDANTGELFF.

This chain links TRBV6-5 with TRBJ1-2; 12 bases map to TRBD1. Per germline, CDR1 MNHEY and CDR2 SVGAGI. With 4 bases clipped from V and 4 bases from J, the junction kept 10 bases outside the gene matches. CDR3 length: 17 residues. CDR3 in amino acids: CASSSGQGAGLGYGYTF. The CDR3 bases are TGTGCCAGCAGTTCGGGACAGGGGGCTGGCCTTGGCTATGGCTACACCTTC.

This clonotype was counted between two and nine times. V gene TRBV12-3 or TRBV12-4 combines with J gene TRBJ2-7; no reliable D call. The V gene lost 0 bases and the J gene lost 2 bases, with 8 bases spanning the gap. This CDR3 has 14 amino acids. CDR3 protein: CASSLALTTYEQYF. The CDR3 DNA follows: TGTGCCAGCAGTTTAGCGTTAACGACCTACGAGCAGTACTTC.

The rearrangement links TRBV6-4 to TRBJ2-2; 8 nucleotides line up with TRBD1. V was clipped by 0 bases and J by 7 bases; unmatched bases: 4. Germline CDR1 is MRHNA and CDR2 is SNTAGT. The CDR3 extends over 15 amino acids. The CDR3 DNA reads as TGTGCCAGCAGTGACTCTGCAGGGGGCCACGGGGAGCTGTTTTTT. This translates into CASSDSAGGHGELFF.

The chain combines TRBV7-2 with TRBJ2-5, with D possibly being TRBD2 (6 bases). CDR1 SGHTA and CDR2 FQGNSA come from the germline V gene. Trimming stripped 0 bases from V and 4 bases from J, with 18 bases between. This CDR3 contains 17 residues. The CDR3 DNA sequence: TGTGCCAGCAGCTTAGCCTGGTCGGGGGTTGAAAGAGAGACCCAGTACTTC. It specifies CASSLAWSGVERETQYF.

The chain carries TRBV19 and TRBJ2-1; D may match TRBD1 or TRBD2 (5 bases each). The CDR3 covers 17 residues. The V gene lost 5 bases and the J gene lost 0 bases, with 17 bases spanning the gap. Germline loops: CDR1 LNHDA, CDR2 SQIVND (reference sequence). In nucleotides, the CDR3 is TGTGCCAGTAGTGGGGTGAGGGGACGAAACTCCTACAATGAGCAGTTCTTC. Residues: CASSGVRGRNSYNEQFF.

The chain joins TRBV6-5 to TRBJ1-1; D is perhaps TRBD1 (5 bases). This CDR3 comprises 13 residues. V was shortened by 5 bases and J by 2 bases, with 9 bases between the two germline ends. Germline CDR1 reads MNHEY; CDR2 reads SVGAGI. CDR3 residues: CASSMDTNTEAFF. CDR3 nucleotides: TGTGCCAGCAGTATGGACACCAACACTGAAGCTTTCTTT.

The CDR3 is CASSLAASGGRLQETQYF. CDR3 nucleotide sequence: TGTGCCAGCAGCTTGGCGGCTAGCGGGGGGAGATTACAAGAGACCCAGTACTTC. V and J are TRBV27 and TRBJ2-5, with 11 bases aligning to TRBD2. Per germline, CDR1 MNHEY and CDR2 SMNVEV (reference sequence). The CDR3 spans 18 residues. V lost 6 bases, J lost 2 bases, and 14 bases stayed unmatched.

The chain links TRBV6-5 to TRBJ1-3; D may be TRBD1 (5 bases). Germline V gives CDR1 MNHEY, CDR2 SVGAGI. This CDR3 has 18 amino acids. The ends were cut back, 0 bases at V and 3 bases at J, with 18 bases in the middle. CDR3 sequence reads: CASSYSITTGHHGNTIYF. In DNA, the CDR3 is TGTGCCAGCAGTTACTCTATTACTACGGGGCATCATGGAAACACCATATATTTT.